These 13 T cell receptor beta chains share one sample of origin, sequenced in a study of OX40 agonist ivuxolimab in advanced cancers. The table came from immunoSEQ multiplex PCR; TCRdb's copy has only in-frame clones and leaves some out. The repertoire includes about 80,000 clones, around nine tenths of them detected once, and more than 0.3% sits in the top ten. Specimen: CD4+ or CD8+ T cells sorted from blood, collected in a trial of the OX40 agonist ivuxolimab. These receptors were obtained from an adult with an advanced solid tumor such as melanoma, head and neck, liver or kidney cancer.

This clone was counted a single time. This chain uses TRBV7-2 with TRBJ2-3; 7 positions match TRBD1. This CDR3 comprises 15 residues. Germline CDR1 SGHTA, CDR2 FQGNSA. The V gene end was trimmed by 4 bases and the J gene end by 1 base; junction bases not matched to a gene: 5. The CDR3 coding sequence is TGTGCCAGCAGCTCACAGGGGAAAGGCACAGATACGCAGTATTTT. Residues: CASSSQGKGTDTQYF. Drawing the rest from reference TRBV7-2 and TRBJ2-3, the complete variable domain is GAGVSQSPSNKVTEKGKDVELRCDPISGHTALYWYRQSLGQGLEFLIYFQGNSAPDKSGLPSDRFSAERTGGSVSTLTIQRTQQEDSAVYLCASSSQGKGTDTQYFGPGTRLTVL.

A single count supports this clone. V is TRBV7-9 and J is TRBJ2-2; D is tentatively TRBD1 or TRBD2 (5 bases each). This CDR3 contains 16 residues. The germline CDR1 and CDR2 sequences are SEHNR and FQNEAQ (reference sequence). The V and J ends lost 2 bases and 7 bases respectively, with 17 bases between them. The DNA for the CDR3 is TGTGCCAGCAGCTTATTTCGGGGAACAGGTATCGGGGAGCTGTTTTTT. The encoded protein is CASSLFRGTGIGELFF.

The rearrangement links TRBV29-1 to TRBJ2-1; 7 positions agree with TRBD2. Germline V gene data show CDR1 as SQVTM and CDR2 as ANQGSEA. The CDR3 extends over 13 amino acids. Losses at the gene ends were 6 bases for V and 10 bases for J; bases not matched to a gene: 12. The CDR3 spells CSVHARLAAEQFF. DNA of the CDR3: TGCAGCGTCCACGCGCGACTAGCAGCCGAGCAGTTCTTC.

J is TRBJ2-3 and V is TRBV5-1; TRBD2 agrees at 7 bases. The V gene's germline CDR1 is SGHRS and CDR2 YFSETQ. The trim removed 4 bases at V and 4 bases at J, leaving 15 bases unmatched. This CDR3 is 17 amino acids long. The CDR3 nucleotides read TGCGCCAGCAGCACATCCGGGACTAAGGTGGGACCAGATACGCAGTATTTT. This gives the protein CASSTSGTKVGPDTQYF.

The chain links TRBV29-1 to TRBJ2-1; tentatively, D is TRBD2 (6 bases). The CDR3 runs to 15 residues. The V gene's germline CDR1 is SQVTM and CDR2 ANQGSEA. V lost 6 bases and J 0 bases, leaving 15 bases between the germline ends. The CDR3 DNA is TGCAGCGTCCTTAGCGGAGGAAGCTCCTACAATGAGCAGTTCTTC. It yields the protein CSVLSGGSSYNEQFF.

The chain joins TRBV12-5 to TRBJ2-6; tentatively, D is TRBD1 (6 bases). From germline, CDR1 is LGHNT and CDR2 FRNRAP. CDR3 length: 21 residues. Between the trimmed V and J ends, which lost 0 bases and 4 bases, there was a span of 25 bases. Here the CDR3 reads CASGLVLGQGLGVRGANVLTF. The CDR3 DNA sequence: TGTGCTAGTGGTTTGGTGCTGGGACAAGGGTTGGGTGTGAGAGGGGCCAACGTCCTGACTTTC.

This clone was counted a single time. This chain links TRBV6-5 with TRBJ2-3, with no clear D. The CDR3 covers 13 residues. CDR1 and CDR2 from the germline V gene are MNHEY and SVGAGI. Trimming took 1 base from V and 4 from J, leaving 6 bases between them. CDR3 DNA sequence: TGTGCCAGCAGTTACTGGGGATCAGATACGCAGTATTTT. It is translated as CASSYWGSDTQYF.

The count of this clone is one. The V gene is TRBV28, the J gene TRBJ2-5; 10 bases agree with TRBD2. This CDR3 region has 14 residues. Germline V gene data show CDR1 as MDHEN and CDR2 as SYDVKM. The V gene end was trimmed by 8 bases and the J gene end by 0 bases; junction bases not matched to a gene: 3. The CDR3 loop is CASCSGGNQETQYF. Here the CDR3 DNA reads TGTGCCAGCTGTAGCGGGGGGAACCAAGAGACCCAGTACTTC.

In this sample, this clone turned up once. This sequence joins TRBV6-5 and TRBJ2-1; 9 bases are shared with TRBD2. Germline trimming cut 6 bases from V and 9 bases from J; bases unmatched to any gene: 9. This CDR3 is 14 amino acids long. The germline V gene has CDR1 MNHEY and CDR2 SVGAGI. This CDR3 reads CASSTAGGQFEQFF. The CDR3 nucleotides read TGTGCCAGCAGCACAGCGGGAGGACAATTTGAGCAGTTCTTC.

The chain combines TRBV5-1 with TRBJ2-3; TRBD1 agrees at 8 bases. Germline V gene data show CDR1 as SGHRS and CDR2 as YFSETQ. The CDR3 runs to 15 residues. J gave up 3 bases and V 0 bases, and 3 bases lay outside the gene matches. The CDR3 sequence is CASSLADRVTDTQYF. DNA for the CDR3: TGCGCCAGCAGCTTGGCGGACAGGGTAACAGATACGCAGTATTTT.

The chain employs TRBV6-5 and TRBJ2-3, with 7 positions matching TRBD2. J was trimmed by 5 bases and V by 2 bases; bases with no gene match: 10. Per the germline V gene, CDR1 is MNHEY and CDR2 is SVGAGI. The CDR3 spans 16 residues. CDR3 sequence (DNA): TGTGCCAGCAGTTACAGTGCGGGAGTGGATGGAGATACGCAGTATTTT. Protein sequence: CASSYSAGVDGDTQYF.

The chain has TRBV5-6 and TRBJ2-3; TRBD1 agrees at 10 bases. After removal of 3 bases from V and 4 bases from J, the junction contained 8 bases not matched to a gene. The germline V gene encodes CDR1 SGHDT and CDR2 YYEEEE. The CDR3 has 16 amino acids. CDR3 DNA: TGTGCCAGCAGCTCAGGGGACAGGGGATTTTCAGATACGCAGTATTTT. It yields the protein CASSSGDRGFSDTQYF.

This chain uses TRBV18 with TRBJ2-7; D remains ambiguous. This CDR3 is 13 amino acids long. Germline V gene data show CDR1 as KGHSH and CDR2 as LQKENI. V lost 3 bases and J 2 bases, leaving 8 bases between the germline ends. The CDR3 DNA follows: TGTGCCAGCTCACCTGGGCTCCCCTACGAGCAGTACTTC. Translated: CASSPGLPYEQYF.